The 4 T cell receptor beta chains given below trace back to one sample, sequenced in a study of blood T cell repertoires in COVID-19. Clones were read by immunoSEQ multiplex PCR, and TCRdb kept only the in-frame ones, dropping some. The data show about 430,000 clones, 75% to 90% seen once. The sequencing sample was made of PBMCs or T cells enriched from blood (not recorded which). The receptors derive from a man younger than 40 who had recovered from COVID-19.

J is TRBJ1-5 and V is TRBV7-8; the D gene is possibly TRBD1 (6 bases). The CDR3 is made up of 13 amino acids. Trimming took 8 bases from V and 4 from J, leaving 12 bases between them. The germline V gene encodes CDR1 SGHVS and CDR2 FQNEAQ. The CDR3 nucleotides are TGTGCCAGCTCGGACAGCCCGAATCAGCCCCAGCATTTT. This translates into CASSDSPNQPQHF. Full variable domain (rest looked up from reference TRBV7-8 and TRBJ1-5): GAGVSQSPRYKVAKRGQDVALRCDPISGHVSLFWYQQALGQGPEFLTYFQNEAQLDKSGLPSDRFFAERPEGSVSTLKIQRTQQEDSAVYLCASSDSPNQPQHFGDGTRLSIL.

In nucleotides, the CDR3 is TGTGCCAGCAGTGTTGGGACACGGAACACTGAAGCTTTCTTT. It translates to CASSVGTRNTEAFF. This chain joins TRBV2 and TRBJ1-1; D perhaps matches TRBD1 (6 bases). This CDR3 is 14 amino acids long. V dropped 4 bases and J dropped 1 base, with 10 bases sitting between them. Looked up from germline, CDR1 is SNHLY and CDR2 is FYNNEI. Variable domain in full (rest from reference TRBV2 and TRBJ1-1): EPEVTQTPSHQVTQMGQEVILRCVPISNHLYFYWYRQILGQKVEFLVSFYNNEISEKSEIFDDQFSVERPDGSNFTLKIRSTKLEDSAMYFCASSVGTRNTEAFFGQGTRLTVV.

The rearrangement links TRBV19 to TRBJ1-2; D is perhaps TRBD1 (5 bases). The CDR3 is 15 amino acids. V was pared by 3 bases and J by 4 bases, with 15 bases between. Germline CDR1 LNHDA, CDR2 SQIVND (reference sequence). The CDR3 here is CASSIAGGEGYGYTF. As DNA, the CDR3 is TGTGCCAGTAGTATCGCCGGGGGTGAGGGCTATGGCTACACCTTC.

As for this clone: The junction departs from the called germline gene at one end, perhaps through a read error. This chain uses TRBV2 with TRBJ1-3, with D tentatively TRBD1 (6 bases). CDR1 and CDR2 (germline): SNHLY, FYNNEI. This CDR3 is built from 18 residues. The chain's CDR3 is CASREVTGTFSSGNTIYF. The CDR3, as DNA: TGTGCCAGCAGAGAAGTTACCGGGACATTCAGCTCTGGAAACACCATATATTTT. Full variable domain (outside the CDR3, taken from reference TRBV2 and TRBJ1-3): EPEVTQTPSHQVTQMGQEVILRCVPISNHLYFYWYRQILGQKVEFLVSFYNNEISEKSEIFDDQFSVERPDGSNFTLKIRSTKLEDSAMYFCASREVTGTFSSGNTIYFGEGSWLTVV.